These 10 T cell receptor beta chains were sequenced from one sample in a study of beta chain features in type 1 diabetes. Investigators reverse transcribed all isolated RNA, so they sequenced expressed TCRB transcripts. Only in-frame clones appear in the TCRdb table, and some are missing; sequencing was by immunoSEQ multiplex PCR. This sample has under 300,000 clones, with about 25% found just once. The sequencing sample was made of central memory CD4+ T cells from blood. The receptors were gathered from a man aged 30 to 39 in good health.

The rearrangement links TRBV28 to TRBJ1-2; 9 bases fit TRBD1. V shed 6 bases and J 5 bases; nucleotides not matched to a gene: 10. Looked up from germline, CDR1 is MDHEN and CDR2 is SYDVKM. The CDR3 sequence is 15 residues long. CDR3 sequence: CASRLRTGEYYGYTF. For the CDR3, the DNA is TGTGCCAGCAGACTTAGGACAGGGGAGTATTATGGCTACACCTTC.

The chain has TRBV30 and TRBJ2-5, with TRBD1 matching 10 bases. Germline trimming cut 1 base from V and 7 bases from J; bases unmatched to any gene: 9. Germline V gene sequence: CDR1 GTSNPN, CDR2 SVGIG (reference sequence). The length of the CDR3 is 15 residues. The CDR3 bases are TGTGCCTGGAGTGAATGGGGACAGGGGCGATTGACCCAGTACTTC. Protein: CAWSEWGQGRLTQYF.

This clone was detected a few times. This chain links TRBV5-1 with TRBJ2-2; D gene ambiguous. This CDR3 is 13 amino acids long. V lost 0 bases to trimming and J lost 6 bases, with 6 bases between them. Germline V gives CDR1 SGHRS, CDR2 YFSETQ. CDR3 DNA: TGCGCCAGCAGCTTGGAAAGGGCCGGGGAGCTGTTTTTT. It codes for CASSLERAGELFF.

The V call is TRBV9, the J call TRBJ2-2; no clear D gene. V was clipped by 2 bases and J by 0 bases, with 5 bases between them. The germline gives CDR1 SGDLS, CDR2 YYNGEE. The CDR3 covers 14 residues. The CDR3 region is CASSVTSNTGELFF. CDR3 coding DNA: TGTGCCAGCAGCGTTACATCGAACACCGGGGAGCTGTTTTTT.

V gene TRBV27 combines with J gene TRBJ2-7; no reliable D call. CDR1 is MNHEY and CDR2 is SMNVEV in the germline V gene (reference sequence). The CDR3 consists of 13 residues. V gave up 7 bases and J gave up 2 bases, with 12 bases separating them. The DNA of the CDR3 is TGTGCCAGCAAGAGAGCCGGCCCCTACGAGCAGTACTTC. Translation gives CASKRAGPYEQYF.

This clone was picked up one time. J is TRBJ2-7 and V is TRBV4-2; 9 bases map to TRBD1. J lost 2 bases, V lost 4 bases, and 3 bases had no gene match. Germline V lookup: CDR1 LGHNA, CDR2 YNFKEQ. CDR3 length equals 14 residues. The CDR3 DNA follows: TGTGCCAGCAGCCCGGGACAGGGTACCTACGAGCAGTACTTC. Translation: CASSPGQGTYEQYF.

The chain links TRBV5-1 to TRBJ2-3; 7 bases line up with TRBD2. CDR3 length: 15 amino acids. Germline lookup yields CDR1 SGHRS and CDR2 YFSETQ. The junction had 9 bases not matched to a gene; V was cut back by 0 bases and J by 8 bases. The CDR3 DNA reads as TGCGCCAGCAGCTTGGTTCCTACCCCGGGAGGTACGCAGTATTTT. It yields the protein CASSLVPTPGGTQYF.

The chain uses TRBV4-2 and TRBJ2-5, with TRBD2 matching 9 bases. The CDR3 runs 16 residues. Trimming cost V 1 base and J 5 bases; bases outside gene matches: 8. Germline CDR1 is LGHNA and CDR2 is YNFKEQ. This CDR3 is CASSQGRRGGQETQYF. The CDR3 DNA sequence: TGTGCCAGCAGCCAAGGCCGGCGGGGGGGCCAGGAGACCCAGTACTTC.

This clone showed up many times. The gene calls are TRBV13 and TRBJ2-1; D gene ambiguous. V was shortened by 5 bases and J by 10 bases, with 0 bases between the two germline ends. Germline V gene sequence: CDR1 PRHDT, CDR2 FYEKMQ (reference sequence). This CDR3 contains 8 residues. Here the CDR3 DNA reads TGTGCCAGCAGCGAGCAGTTCTTC. Translation: CASSEQFF.

The chain recombines TRBV19 with TRBJ2-5; possibly TRBD2 for D (6 bases). V was cut by 5 bases and J by 5 bases, with 15 bases left in between. This CDR3 comprises 14 residues. From germline, CDR1 is LNHDA and CDR2 SQIVND (reference sequence). The CDR3 DNA follows: TGTGCCAGTAGTCTTGGACTATTCTCGGAGACCCAGTACTTC. As protein: CASSLGLFSETQYF.